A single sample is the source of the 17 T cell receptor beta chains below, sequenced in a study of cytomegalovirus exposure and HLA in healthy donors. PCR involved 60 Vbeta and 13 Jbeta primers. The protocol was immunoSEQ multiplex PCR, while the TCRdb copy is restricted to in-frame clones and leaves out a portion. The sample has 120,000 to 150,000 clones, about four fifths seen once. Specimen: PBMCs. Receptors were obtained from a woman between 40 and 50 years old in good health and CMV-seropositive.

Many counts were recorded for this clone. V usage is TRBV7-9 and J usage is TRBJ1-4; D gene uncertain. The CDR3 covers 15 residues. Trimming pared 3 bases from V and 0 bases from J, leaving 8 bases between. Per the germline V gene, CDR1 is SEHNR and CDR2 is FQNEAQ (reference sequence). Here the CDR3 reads CASSFPQTTNEKLFF. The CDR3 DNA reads TGTGCCAGCAGCTTTCCCCAGACAACTAATGAAAAACTGTTTTTT.

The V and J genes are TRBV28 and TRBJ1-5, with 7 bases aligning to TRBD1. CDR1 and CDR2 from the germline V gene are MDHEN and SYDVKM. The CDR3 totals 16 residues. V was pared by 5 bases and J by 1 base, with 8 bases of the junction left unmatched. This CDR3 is CASSTSRQGSNQPQHF. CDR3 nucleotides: TGTGCCAGCAGTACCTCAAGACAGGGAAGCAATCAGCCCCAGCATTTT.

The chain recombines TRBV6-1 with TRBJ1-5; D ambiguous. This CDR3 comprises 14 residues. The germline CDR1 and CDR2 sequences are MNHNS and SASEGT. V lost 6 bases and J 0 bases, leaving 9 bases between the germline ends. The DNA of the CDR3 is TGTGCCAGCAGAGACTTTTATAGCAATCAGCCCCAGCATTTT. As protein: CASRDFYSNQPQHF.

This chain's CDR3 is CATSSGGEKLFF. The CDR3 DNA sequence: TGTGCCACCAGCAGCGGGGGGGAAAAACTGTTTTTT. The rearrangement links TRBV15 to TRBJ1-4, with D perhaps matching TRBD1 (5 bases). Trimming pared 3 bases from V and 8 bases from J, leaving 7 bases between. The length of the CDR3 is 12 residues. Germline loops: CDR1 LNHNV, CDR2 YYDKDF (reference sequence).

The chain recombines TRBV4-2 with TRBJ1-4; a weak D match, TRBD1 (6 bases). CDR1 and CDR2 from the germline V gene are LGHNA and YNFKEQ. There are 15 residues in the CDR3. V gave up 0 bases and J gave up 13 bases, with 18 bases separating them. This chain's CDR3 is CASSQDSVQWGRLFF. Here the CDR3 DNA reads TGTGCCAGCAGCCAAGATTCTGTGCAGTGGGGGCGACTGTTTTTT.

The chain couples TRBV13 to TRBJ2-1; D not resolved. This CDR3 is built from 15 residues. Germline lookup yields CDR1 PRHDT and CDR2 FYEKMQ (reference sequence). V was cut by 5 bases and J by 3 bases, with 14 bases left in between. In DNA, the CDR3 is TGTGCCAGCAGCCCCGACTCGGGTGGCTACAATGAGCAGTTCTTC. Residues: CASSPDSGGYNEQFF.

The chain's CDR3 is CASNYGVGGNEQFF. DNA of the CDR3: TGTGCCAGCAATTATGGGGTGGGGGGGAATGAGCAGTTCTTC. The chain employs TRBV11-1 and TRBJ2-1; TRBD2 matches 7 bases. J lost 7 bases, V lost 7 bases, and 10 bases had no gene match. The V gene's germline CDR1 is SGHAT and CDR2 FQDESV (reference sequence). The CDR3 is made up of 14 amino acids. The whole variable domain, filled in from reference TRBV11-1 and TRBJ2-1, reads EAEVAQSPRYKITEKSQAVAFWCDPISGHATLYWYRQILGQGPELLVQFQDESVVDDSQLPKDRFSAERLKGVDSTLKIQPAELGDSAMYLCASNYGVGGNEQFFGPGTRLTVL.

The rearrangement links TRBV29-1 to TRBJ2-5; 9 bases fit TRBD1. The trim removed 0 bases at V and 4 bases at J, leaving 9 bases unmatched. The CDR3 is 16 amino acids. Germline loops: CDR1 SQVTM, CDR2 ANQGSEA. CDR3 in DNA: TGCAGCGTTGAAGACCAGGGGACAGGGTCAGCAGAGACCCAGTACTTC. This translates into CSVEDQGTGSAETQYF.

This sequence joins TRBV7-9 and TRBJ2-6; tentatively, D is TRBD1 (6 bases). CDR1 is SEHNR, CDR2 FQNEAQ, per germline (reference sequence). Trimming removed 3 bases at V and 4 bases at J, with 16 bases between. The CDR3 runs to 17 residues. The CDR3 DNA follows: TGTGCCAGCAGCTTGGTAACAGGGACAAAGGGGGCCAACGTCCTGACTTTC. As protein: CASSLVTGTKGANVLTF.

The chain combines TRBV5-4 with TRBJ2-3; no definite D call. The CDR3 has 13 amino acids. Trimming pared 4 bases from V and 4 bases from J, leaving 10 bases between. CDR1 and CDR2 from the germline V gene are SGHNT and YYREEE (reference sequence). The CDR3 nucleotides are TGTGCCAGCAGCCCGTCAGGCCCAGATACGCAGTATTTT. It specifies CASSPSGPDTQYF.

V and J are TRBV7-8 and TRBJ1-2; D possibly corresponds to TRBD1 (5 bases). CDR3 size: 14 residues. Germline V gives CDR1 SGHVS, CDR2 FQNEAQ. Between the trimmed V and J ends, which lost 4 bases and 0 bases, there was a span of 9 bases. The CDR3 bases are TGTGCCAGCAGCTCACAGACAGCTAACTATGGCTACACCTTC. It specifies CASSSQTANYGYTF.

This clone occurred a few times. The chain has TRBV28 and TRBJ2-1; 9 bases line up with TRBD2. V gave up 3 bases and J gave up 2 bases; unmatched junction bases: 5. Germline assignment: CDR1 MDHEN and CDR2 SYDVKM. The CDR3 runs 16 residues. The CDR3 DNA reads TGTGCCAGCAGTTTGAGTAGCGGGAGCCCCTACAATGAGCAGTTCTTC. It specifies CASSLSSGSPYNEQFF.

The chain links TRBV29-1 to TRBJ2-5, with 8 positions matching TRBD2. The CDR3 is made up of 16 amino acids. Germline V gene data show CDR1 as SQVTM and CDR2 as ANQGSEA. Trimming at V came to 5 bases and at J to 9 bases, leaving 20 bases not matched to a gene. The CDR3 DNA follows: TGCAGCGTTATTGGGGGGGACGGGGTACTCGGGGGGGCCCAGTACTTC. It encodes CSVIGGDGVLGGAQYF.

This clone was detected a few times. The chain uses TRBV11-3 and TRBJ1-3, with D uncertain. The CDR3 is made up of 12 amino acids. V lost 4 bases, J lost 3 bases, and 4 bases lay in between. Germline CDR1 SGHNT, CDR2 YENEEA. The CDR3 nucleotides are TGTGCCAGCAGCTACTTTGGAAACACCATATATTTT. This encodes CASSYFGNTIYF.

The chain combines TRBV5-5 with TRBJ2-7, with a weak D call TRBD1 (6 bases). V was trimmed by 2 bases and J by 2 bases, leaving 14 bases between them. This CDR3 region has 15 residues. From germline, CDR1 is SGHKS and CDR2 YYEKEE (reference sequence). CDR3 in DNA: TGTGCCAGCAGCTTAAACCCGACAGGTCCCTACGAGCAGTACTTC. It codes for CASSLNPTGPYEQYF.

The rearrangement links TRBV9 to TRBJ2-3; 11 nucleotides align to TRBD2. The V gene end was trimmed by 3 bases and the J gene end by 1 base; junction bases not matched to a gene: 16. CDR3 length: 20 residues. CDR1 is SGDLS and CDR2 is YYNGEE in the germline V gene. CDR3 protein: CASSGDLWLAGGGRTDTQYF. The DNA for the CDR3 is TGTGCCAGCAGCGGGGACCTCTGGCTAGCGGGAGGAGGACGCACAGATACGCAGTATTTT.

The CDR3 nucleotides read TGTGCCAGTAGTCCGGGACTAAGAAGCACAGATACGCAGTATTTT. Translation: CASSPGLRSTDTQYF. The chain combines TRBV19 with TRBJ2-3; 7 positions agree with TRBD2. Germline V CDR1 and CDR2: LNHDA, SQIVND (reference sequence). The V segment lost 5 bases and the J segment 0 bases; nucleotides outside the gene matches: 5. The CDR3 covers 15 residues.